Shown below are 26 T cell receptor beta chains from a single sample sequenced in a study of T-cell reconstitution after alpha-beta-depleted transplantation in children. Preparation of the TCRbeta library used unique molecular identifiers. Each CDR3 protein is one row after TCRdb ran MiXCR on the PCR reads. The sample carries about 830,000 distinct CDR3 sequences, roughly 15% recorded once. The sequencing here drew on PBMCs, mostly from graft donor cells, taken 360 days after TCRalphabeta/CD19-depleted stem cell transplant. Every receptor here comes from a male patient between 5 and 17 years old who had a stem cell transplant for acute lymphoblastic leukemia, so the T cells may come from the graft donor.

V is TRBV2 and J is TRBJ2-7; 8 bases map to TRBD1. The germline gives CDR1 SNHLY, CDR2 FYNNEI. The CDR3 covers 14 residues. V dropped 8 bases and J dropped 1; count of bases not matched to a gene: 7. CDR3 residues: CASGTGTGSYEQYF. DNA of the CDR3: TGTGCCAGCGGAACCGGGACAGGTTCCTACGAGCAGTACTTC.

The chain employs TRBV4-1 and TRBJ2-1, with D perhaps matching TRBD2 (6 bases). Trimming pared 0 bases from V and 11 bases from J, leaving 17 bases between. The CDR3 covers 15 residues. Germline V lookup: CDR1 MGHRA, CDR2 YSYEKL. The CDR3 DNA is TGCGCCAGCAGCCAAGACGGGAGTGAGGATGTTAAGCAGTTCTTC. Translated, it gives CASSQDGSEDVKQFF.

The chain uses TRBV29-1 and TRBJ2-1; 14 bases line up with TRBD2. Losses at the gene ends were 3 bases for V and 0 bases for J; bases not matched to a gene: 13. The CDR3 sequence is 20 residues long. CDR1 is SQVTM, CDR2 ANQGSEA, per germline. This CDR3 reads CSVEGAGTSGSLSSYNEQFF. Here the CDR3 DNA reads TGCAGCGTTGAGGGGGCTGGGACTAGCGGGAGTCTGAGCTCCTACAATGAGCAGTTCTTC.

This sequence joins TRBV24-1 and TRBJ2-2; a weak D match, TRBD1 (6 bases). Germline V lookup: CDR1 KGHDR, CDR2 SFDVKD. Trimming took 2 bases from V and 5 from J, leaving 20 bases between them. This CDR3 comprises 18 residues. The CDR3 loop is CATSDWRGDGGRTGELFF. CDR3 in DNA: TGTGCCACCAGTGATTGGCGAGGGGATGGGGGCCGGACCGGGGAGCTGTTTTTT.

The chain links TRBV4-1 to TRBJ1-5, with D unresolved. V shed 2 bases and J shed 5 bases, with 16 bases lying between them. The CDR3 spans 16 residues. Germline V lookup: CDR1 MGHRA, CDR2 YSYEKL. The chain's CDR3 is CASSQLPGPAYQPQHF. The CDR3 DNA reads TGCGCCAGCAGCCAACTTCCGGGTCCGGCATATCAGCCCCAGCATTTT.

This rearrangement joins TRBV11-2 to TRBJ1-4; a weak D match, TRBD1 (5 bases). The CDR3 is 16 residues long. Germline CDR1 SGHAT, CDR2 FQNNGV. V lost 5 bases and J 5 bases, leaving 18 bases between the germline ends. The CDR3 coding sequence is TGTGCCAGCAGCAACGCCGACGGGGCCCGCAATGAAAAACTGTTTTTT. It yields the protein CASSNADGARNEKLFF.

The genes are TRBV3-1 and TRBJ1-3; TRBD1 is a possible D gene (5 bases). V lost 0 bases and J lost 3, with 15 bases in between. The germline gives CDR1 LGHDT, CDR2 YNNKEL (reference sequence). There are 17 residues in the CDR3. CDR3 in amino acids: CASSQDSRQGRGNTIYF. The CDR3 DNA reads TGTGCCAGCAGCCAAGATTCTCGGCAGGGCCGTGGAAACACCATATATTTT.

This chain connects TRBV6-4 to TRBJ2-1; 7 bases are a match to TRBD1. The CDR3 length is 16 residues. Trimming took 2 bases from V and 0 from J; bases not matched to a gene: 4. Germline V lookup: CDR1 MRHNA, CDR2 SNTAGT. In DNA, the CDR3 is TGTGCCAGCAGTGACCGAGGACAGGTCTCCTACAATGAGCAGTTCTTC. As protein: CASSDRGQVSYNEQFF.

The rearrangement uses TRBV5-1 and TRBJ1-4; D gene ambiguous. The CDR3 sequence is 17 residues long. V was pared by 0 bases and J by 5 bases, with 17 bases between. In germline, CDR1 is SGHRS, CDR2 YFSETQ. In DNA, the CDR3 is TGCGCCAGCAGCTTGGAAGGCTGGAGGGTAGGGAATGAAAAACTGTTTTTT. This sequence encodes CASSLEGWRVGNEKLFF.

In DNA, the CDR3 is TGTGCCAGCAGCTCACGGGGACAGGTCTTTCTCAACTACGAGCAGTACTTC. It yields the protein CASSSRGQVFLNYEQYF. This chain links TRBV7-2 with TRBJ2-7; TRBD1 matches 8 bases. Per germline, CDR1 SGHTA and CDR2 FQGNSA. The CDR3 totals 17 residues. V trimming: 4 bases; J trimming: 3 bases; junction bases outside the gene matches: 14.

The chain has TRBV4-1 and TRBJ2-7; 9 bases agree with TRBD1. CDR3 size: 15 residues. V was clipped by 2 bases and J by 3 bases; unmatched bases: 5. In germline, CDR1 is MGHRA, CDR2 YSYEKL. The CDR3 coding sequence is TGCGCCAGCAGCCAACGTACAGGGGGCTTCTACGAGCAGTACTTC. Its protein product is CASSQRTGGFYEQYF.

V gene TRBV29-1 combines with J gene TRBJ2-7, with 10 bases lining up with TRBD2. CDR3 length: 15 amino acids. The trim removed 8 bases at V and 0 bases at J, leaving 10 bases unmatched. Germline V gives CDR1 SQVTM, CDR2 ANQGSEA. CDR3 amino acids: CSLRTSGIHSYEQYF. CDR3 nucleotide sequence: TGCAGCCTAAGGACTAGCGGAATCCACTCCTACGAGCAGTACTTC.

This clonotype was recorded a few times. V and J are TRBV12-3 or TRBV12-4 and TRBJ2-7; maybe TRBD1 (5 bases). The CDR3 covers 12 residues. V was shortened by 6 bases and J by 6 bases, with 12 bases between the two germline ends. For the CDR3, the DNA is TGTGCCAGCAGCGCATCAGGGCTCGAGCAGTACTTC. It codes for CASSASGLEQYF.

The chain joins TRBV19 to TRBJ1-6; TRBD1 matches at 7 bases. The CDR3 covers 15 residues. V gave up 3 bases and J gave up 6 bases; unmatched junction bases: 5. The V gene's germline CDR1 is LNHDA and CDR2 SQIVND (reference sequence). The CDR3 DNA sequence: TGTGCCAGTAGTATGAGACAGGGTGGTAATTCACCCCTCCACTTT. Its translation: CASSMRQGGNSPLHF.

The V gene is TRBV7-9, the J gene TRBJ2-7; D is possibly TRBD2 (6 bases). The V gene lost 3 bases and the J gene lost 6 bases, with 9 bases spanning the gap. The CDR3 is 12 residues long. Germline V gene sequence: CDR1 SEHNR, CDR2 FQNEAQ (reference sequence). CDR3 sequence reads: CASSFRLGEQYF. The CDR3 DNA follows: TGTGCCAGCAGCTTCCGACTAGGCGAGCAGTACTTC.

CDR3 coding DNA: TGTGCCAGCAGCACCCGGACAGGTTTCCTAATAGATACGCAGTATTTT. Translated, it gives CASSTRTGFLIDTQYF. The V call is TRBV3-1, the J call TRBJ2-3; 7 bases fit TRBD1. The V segment lost 5 bases and the J segment 5 bases; nucleotides outside the gene matches: 13. The CDR3 runs to 16 residues. CDR1 and CDR2 from the germline V gene are LGHDT and YNNKEL (reference sequence).

This clonotype was detected a few times. The rearrangement links TRBV20-1 to TRBJ2-1; no firm D call. Trimming stripped 8 bases from V and 7 bases from J, with 9 bases between. This CDR3 is built from 10 residues. CDR1 and CDR2 from the germline V gene are DFQATT and SNEGSKA (reference sequence). Written as DNA, the CDR3 is TGCAGTCTTGGACGTAATGAGCAGTTCTTC. Amino acids: CSLGRNEQFF.

V usage is TRBV11-2 and J usage is TRBJ2-1; 7 bases agree with TRBD2. This CDR3 comprises 15 residues. V trimming: 5 bases; J trimming: 4 bases; junction bases outside the gene matches: 8. Germline V CDR1 and CDR2: SGHAT, FQNNGV. CDR3 sequence reads: CASSSTGTKYNEQFF. CDR3 sequence (DNA): TGTGCCAGCAGCAGCACCGGGACTAAATACAATGAGCAGTTCTTC.

This clonotype has only a few counts. The chain joins TRBV27 to TRBJ2-7; tentatively, D is TRBD1 (5 bases). This CDR3 spans 14 amino acids. V lost 5 bases to trimming and J lost 0 bases, with 11 bases between them. Per germline, CDR1 MNHEY and CDR2 SMNVEV (reference sequence). CDR3 nucleotides: TGTGCCAGCAGTCCACAAGGGGACTCCTACGAGCAGTACTTC. This encodes CASSPQGDSYEQYF.

The chain employs TRBV2 and TRBJ2-6, with 9 bases matching TRBD1. The CDR3 consists of 18 residues. The germline V gene encodes CDR1 SNHLY and CDR2 FYNNEI. The V segment lost 0 bases and the J segment 5 bases; nucleotides outside the gene matches: 8. The CDR3 reads CASSEAPGQGKRANVLTF. Written as DNA, the CDR3 is TGTGCCAGCAGTGAAGCACCTGGACAGGGGAAAAGGGCCAACGTCCTGACTTTC.

This clonotype was observed a handful of times. The junction does not match germline at one end; this may be a read error. The J gene is TRBJ1-1, the V gene TRBV5-1; tentatively, D is TRBD1 (6 bases). The CDR3 has 13 amino acids. Germline V gene data show CDR1 as SGHRS and CDR2 as YFSETQ. The CDR3 is CASSLEWDTGAFF. The CDR3 DNA is TGCGCCAGCAGCTTGGAGTGGGACACTGGAGCTTTCTTT.

The chain employs TRBV4-1 and TRBJ2-7, with TRBD2 matching over 8 bases. V shed 1 base and J 1 base; nucleotides not matched to a gene: 6. From germline, CDR1 is MGHRA and CDR2 YSYEKL. This CDR3 has 16 amino acids. CDR3 region: CASSQVLAGRSYEQYF. The DNA for the CDR3 is TGCGCCAGCAGCCAAGTGTTAGCGGGAAGATCCTACGAGCAGTACTTC.

This clonotype was observed a handful of times. The rearrangement uses TRBV5-1 and TRBJ2-1; TRBD2 aligns across 9 bases. In germline, CDR1 is SGHRS, CDR2 YFSETQ. The V and J ends lost 1 base and 0 bases, in that order; junction bases with no gene match: 11. This CDR3 comprises 19 residues. The CDR3 DNA is TGCGCCAGCAGCTTGCGGCCTAGCGGGATTACGAGCTCCTACAATGAGCAGTTCTTC. Translating gives CASSLRPSGITSSYNEQFF.

The chain carries TRBV7-8 and TRBJ2-7; TRBD1 agrees at 9 bases. CDR3 length: 13 amino acids. The V segment lost 5 bases and the J segment 4 bases; nucleotides outside the gene matches: 3. Germline lookup yields CDR1 SGHVS and CDR2 FQNEAQ. The CDR3 loop is CASSNDRGYEQYF. The CDR3 DNA reads TGTGCCAGCAGCAACGACAGGGGGTACGAGCAGTACTTC.

This clonotype was recorded once. The chain is built from TRBV4-1 and TRBJ2-1; unclear D gene. Germline V gives CDR1 MGHRA, CDR2 YSYEKL. V was pared by 2 bases and J by 8 bases, with 4 bases between. This CDR3 is built from 11 residues. The chain's CDR3 is CASSQLHEQFF. CDR3 DNA: TGCGCCAGCAGCCAACTCCATGAGCAGTTCTTC.

The chain links TRBV5-1 to TRBJ2-7; 12 bases line up with TRBD2. The trim removed 0 bases at V and 3 bases at J, leaving 1 base unmatched. The CDR3 contains 15 residues. In germline, CDR1 is SGHRS, CDR2 YFSETQ. The CDR3 loop is CASSLASGRDYEQYF. CDR3 coding DNA: TGCGCCAGCAGCTTGGCTAGCGGGAGGGACTACGAGCAGTACTTC.